This T cell receptor beta chain was identified in a study of OX40 agonist ivuxolimab in advanced cancers. For the study at large: An agonistic human IgG2 monoclonal antibody against OX40 (CD134) was given. The study enrolled dose-escalation patients with hepatocellular carcinoma, melanoma, renal cell or head and neck cancer. Study-wide results and limits: On average, CD8+ T cells showed a greater number of expanded clones than CD4+. Researchers did not determine the expanded peripheral T cells' antigen specificity.

This clone is labeled medium-sized. Its specificity is not known. CDR1 is SGHVS, CDR2 FQNEAQ, per germline. The CDR3 runs 16 residues. V gave up 6 bases and J gave up 3 bases, with 15 bases separating them. Some clones are missing from TCRdb's copy, which holds only in-frame ones; the method was immunoSEQ multiplex PCR. The sample carries 45,000 to 65,000 clones, around four fifths recorded once. The material sequenced was CD4+ or CD8+ T cells sorted from blood, taken in a trial of the OX40 agonist ivuxolimab. The receptor was isolated from an adult with an advanced solid tumor such as melanoma, head and neck, liver or kidney cancer. V gene TRBV7-8 combines with J gene TRBJ1-6; TRBD1 might be the D (5 bases). The CDR3 here is CASRGPRTNYNSPLHF. The CDR3 nucleotides read TGTGCCAGCAGGGGACCCAGAACAAACTATAATTCACCCCTCCACTTT.